The 21 T cell receptor beta chains listed next were all sequenced from one sample in a study of cytomegalovirus exposure and HLA in healthy donors. A multiplex PCR was run with 60 Vbeta primers and 13 Jbeta primers. Here immunoSEQ multiplex PCR was the method, and the copy in TCRdb shows in-frame clones only, minus some. The table for this sample gives more than 110,000 clones. Source material: PBMCs. The origin of the receptors is a man in his forties in good health and CMV-seronegative.

The V call is TRBV4-3, the J call TRBJ1-2, with a weak D call TRBD1 (5 bases). CDR3 length: 15 residues. V dropped 0 bases and J dropped 6 bases, with 14 bases sitting between them. The V gene's germline CDR1 is LGHNA and CDR2 YSLEER. The CDR3 bases are TGCGCCAGCAGCCAAGATTTCCGGGGGTCCCATGGCTACACCTTC. Protein: CASSQDFRGSHGYTF.

V is TRBV11-2 and J is TRBJ1-6; no firm D call. CDR3 length: 15 residues. Between the trimmed V and J ends, which lost 5 bases and 5 bases, there was a span of 13 bases. Germline V gives CDR1 SGHAT, CDR2 FQNNGV. Here the CDR3 DNA reads TGTGCCAGCAGCCGGCGGACGGGAAATAATTCACCCCTCCACTTT. Its translation is CASSRRTGNNSPLHF.

The rearrangement links TRBV6-7 to TRBJ2-3, with 16 positions matching TRBD2. TRBV6-7 qualifies as an ORF whose function is uncertain. J gave up 7 bases and V 2 bases, and 15 bases lay outside the gene matches. The CDR3 extends over 20 amino acids. The CDR3 spells CASSYTTGTSGGADANTQYF. In nucleotides, the CDR3 is TGTGCCAGCAGTTACACCACCGGGACTAGCGGGGGGGCGGATGCAAATACGCAGTATTTT.

CDR3 in amino acids: CAISDRSGTENQPQHF. The CDR3 region has the DNA TGTGCCATCAGTGACAGATCGGGGACAGAAAATCAGCCCCAGCATTTT. The chain employs TRBV10-3 and TRBJ1-5, with 7 bases matching TRBD1. Germline CDR1 is ENHRY and CDR2 is SYGVKD. CDR3 length equals 16 residues. Trimming removed 3 bases from V and 4 bases from J; junction bases left unmatched: 9.

This chain's CDR3 is CASSSGQGGGETQYF. The CDR3, as DNA: TGCGCCAGCAGCTCTGGACAGGGAGGGGGAGAGACCCAGTACTTC. The chain carries TRBV5-1 and TRBJ2-5, with D perhaps matching TRBD1 (8 bases). The V gene lost 3 bases and the J gene lost 4 bases, with 16 bases spanning the gap. The CDR3 is made up of 15 amino acids. Per germline, CDR1 SGHRS and CDR2 YFSETQ.

V usage is TRBV7-2 and J usage is TRBJ1-6; possible D gene TRBD1, 5 bases. The CDR3 has 16 residues. The germline V gene encodes CDR1 SGHTA and CDR2 FQGNSA. V was clipped by 1 base and J by 9 bases, with 16 bases between them. CDR3 nucleotide sequence: TGTGCCAGCAGCTTAGAAAGGGGTGGTCCCCTTTCACCCCTCCACTTT. Translated: CASSLERGGPLSPLHF. The full variable domain, with the rest looked up from reference TRBV7-2 and TRBJ1-6, is GAGVSQSPSNKVTEKGKDVELRCDPISGHTALYWYRQSLGQGLEFLIYFQGNSAPDKSGLPSDRFSAERTGGSVSTLTIQRTQQEDSAVYLCASSLERGGPLSPLHFGNGTRLTVT.

This chain links TRBV4-1 with TRBJ2-3; 9 positions match TRBD1. This CDR3 spans 15 amino acids. J lost 0 bases, V lost 4 bases, and 2 bases had no gene match. Germline V gives CDR1 MGHRA, CDR2 YSYEKL. For the CDR3, the DNA is TGCGCCAGCAGCCCCGGGACAGGGAGCACAGATACGCAGTATTTT. It is translated as CASSPGTGSTDTQYF.

The V and J genes are TRBV7-2 and TRBJ2-3, with 10 bases matching TRBD2. Looked up from germline, CDR1 is SGHTA and CDR2 is FQGNSA. V lost 1 base to trimming and J lost 5 bases; unmatched junction nucleotides: 6. The CDR3 sequence is 16 residues long. The CDR3 region has the DNA TGTGCCAGCAGCTTAGTCGGAGCGGGGGGGGGAGATACGCAGTATTTT. It specifies CASSLVGAGGGDTQYF.

The chain recombines TRBV28 with TRBJ1-2, with a possible D match to TRBD1 (5 bases). This CDR3 is built from 14 residues. With 5 bases removed from V and 3 bases from J, the gap between germline ends came to 13 bases. The V gene's germline CDR1 is MDHEN and CDR2 SYDVKM. In nucleotides, the CDR3 is TGTGCCAGCAGTCAGACGCGGGGGGACTATGGCTACACCTTC. The encoded protein is CASSQTRGDYGYTF.

This chain connects TRBV29-1 to TRBJ2-7; D is unclear. The V gene's germline CDR1 is SQVTM and CDR2 ANQGSEA. CDR3 size: 13 residues. Deletions cut 4 bases from V and 0 bases from J, with 10 bases between. CDR3 amino acids: CSVVTLSSYEQYF. The CDR3 DNA follows: TGCAGCGTTGTTACGTTGAGCTCCTACGAGCAGTACTTC.

The chain joins TRBV5-1 to TRBJ2-7; 7 bases map to TRBD1. Per the germline V gene, CDR1 is SGHRS and CDR2 is YFSETQ. The CDR3 extends over 14 amino acids. V shed 4 bases and J 2 bases; nucleotides not matched to a gene: 6. CDR3 amino acids: CASSPRTGTYEQYF. The DNA of the CDR3 is TGCGCCAGCAGCCCCAGGACAGGCACCTACGAGCAGTACTTC. The full variable domain, its missing parts supplied by reference TRBV5-1 and TRBJ2-7, is KAGVTQTPRYLIKTRGQQVTLSCSPISGHRSVSWYQQTPGQGLQFLFEYFSETQRNKGNFPGRFSGRQFSNSRSEMNVSTLELGDSALYLCASSPRTGTYEQYFGPGTRLTVT.

CDR3 amino acids: CASSLGQGSNYGYTF. CDR3 DNA: TGTGCCAGCAGTCTAGGACAGGGGAGTAACTATGGCTACACCTTC. J is TRBJ1-2 and V is TRBV27, with 9 bases lining up with TRBD1. The germline V gene has CDR1 MNHEY and CDR2 SMNVEV (reference sequence). V lost 5 bases, J lost 1 base, and 5 bases stayed unmatched. The CDR3 runs to 15 residues.

This chain connects TRBV12-5 to TRBJ2-5; D call uncertain. The ends were cut back, 1 base at V and 5 bases at J, with 11 bases in the middle. This CDR3 comprises 14 residues. CDR1 is LGHNT and CDR2 is FRNRAP in the germline V gene. The DNA of the CDR3 is TGTGCTAGTGGTTTGGAAGCAGGTTCGGAGACCCAGTACTTC. It codes for CASGLEAGSETQYF.

The chain has TRBV10-3 and TRBJ2-2; 10 bases fit TRBD2. Germline CDR1 is ENHRY and CDR2 is SYGVKD. This CDR3 has 15 residues. The trim removed 2 bases at V and 6 bases at J, leaving 3 bases unmatched. CDR3 sequence: CAISEKRGGAGELFF. The CDR3 nucleotides read TGTGCCATCAGTGAGAAGCGGGGGGGCGCCGGGGAGCTGTTTTTT.

Remarks on this clone: This CDR3 is also generated by other DNA sequences in the sample. V is TRBV6-1 and J is TRBJ2-7; D is ambiguous. CDR3 size: 13 residues. The germline V and J ends were trimmed by 2 bases and 3 bases, with 8 bases remaining between them. The germline V gene encodes CDR1 MNHNS and CDR2 SASEGT. CDR3 DNA: TGTGCCAGCAGTGAACAGTTGGTCTACGAGCAGTACTTC. Translation: CASSEQLVYEQYF.

The chain has TRBV19 and TRBJ1-5; TRBD1 matches 12 bases. This CDR3 is built from 19 residues. The germline gives CDR1 LNHDA, CDR2 SQIVND (reference sequence). V dropped 5 bases and J dropped 4; count of bases not matched to a gene: 15. Here the CDR3 DNA reads TGTGCCAGTAGTTCCTCCGGGACAGGGGGCTTTTGGTATAATCAGCCCCAGCATTTT. It yields the protein CASSSSGTGGFWYNQPQHF.

V gene TRBV18 combines with J gene TRBJ2-7, with TRBD1 identical over 7 bases. The germline CDR1 and CDR2 sequences are KGHSH and LQKENI. The CDR3 has 14 amino acids. With 3 bases clipped from V and 3 bases from J, the junction kept 5 bases outside the gene matches. The CDR3 sequence: CASSPERGRYEQYF. CDR3 DNA: TGTGCCAGCTCACCCGAGAGGGGGCGCTACGAGCAGTACTTC.

This sequence joins TRBV18 and TRBJ2-7; tentatively, D is TRBD1 (5 bases). Germline V gene lookup returns CDR1 KGHSH and CDR2 LQKENI. The CDR3 covers 14 residues. Deletions cut 5 bases from V and 6 bases from J, with 17 bases between. CDR3 nucleotides: TGTGCCAGCTCATCTAACGGGCAGGGTGGCGAGCAGTACTTC. Its protein is CASSSNGQGGEQYF.

CDR3 loop: CASSQSGTGGNQPQHF. As DNA, the CDR3 is TGCGCCAGCAGCCAAAGTGGGACGGGGGGGAATCAGCCCCAGCATTTT. This chain connects TRBV4-1 to TRBJ1-5, with D maybe TRBD1 (5 bases). Germline V gene lookup returns CDR1 MGHRA and CDR2 YSYEKL. The CDR3 covers 16 residues. V shed 2 bases and J shed 4 bases, with 15 bases lying between them.

The chain combines TRBV6-6 with TRBJ2-7, with 11 nucleotides matching TRBD1. V lost 2 bases, J lost 4 bases, and 1 base stayed unmatched. CDR3 length: 14 residues. Germline loops: CDR1 MNHNY, CDR2 SVGAGI (reference sequence). CDR3 in amino acids: CASSYGTGGYEQYF. The DNA for the CDR3 is TGTGCCAGCAGTTACGGGACAGGGGGGTACGAGCAGTACTTC.

The chain uses TRBV9 and TRBJ1-6; 9 bases match TRBD1. CDR3 length: 16 amino acids. The V segment lost 3 bases and the J segment 8 bases; nucleotides outside the gene matches: 9. Looked up from germline, CDR1 is SGDLS and CDR2 is YYNGEE. CDR3 sequence reads: CASSAGTGTGYSPLHF. DNA of the CDR3: TGTGCCAGCAGCGCCGGTACCGGGACAGGGTATTCACCCCTCCACTTT.